Each of the 25 T cell receptor beta chains below was sequenced from the same sample in a study of blood T cell repertoires in COVID-19. Here immunoSEQ multiplex PCR was the method, and the copy in TCRdb shows in-frame clones only, minus some. The sample yields approximately 210,000 clones, almost 85% seen once. The sequenced material came from peripheral blood. The receptors derive from a woman in her sixties or seventies with active or convalescent COVID-19.

The J gene is TRBJ2-7, the V gene TRBV7-9, with 9 positions matching TRBD2. Trimming removed 1 base from V and 5 bases from J; junction bases left unmatched: 6. CDR3 length equals 15 residues. Germline CDR1 SEHNR, CDR2 FQNEAQ (reference sequence). CDR3 in amino acids: CASSLGASGMDEQYF. CDR3 nucleotides: TGTGCCAGCAGCTTAGGAGCTAGCGGGATGGACGAGCAGTACTTC. The full variable domain, rest sourced from reference TRBV7-9 and TRBJ2-7, is DTGVSQNPRHKITKRGQNVTFRCDPISEHNRLYWYRQTLGQGPEFLTYFQNEAQLEKSRLLSDRFSAERPKGSFSTLEIQRTEQGDSAMYLCASSLGASGMDEQYFGPGTRLTVT.

This clone was recorded once. The chain employs TRBV5-1 and TRBJ2-3, with 8 bases lining up with TRBD2. The CDR3 contains 15 residues. Germline V gene data show CDR1 as SGHRS and CDR2 as YFSETQ. Losses at the gene ends were 3 bases for V and 3 bases for J; bases not matched to a gene: 6. The DNA of the CDR3 is TGCGCCAGCAGCTCAGGAGCGGGAGCGACAGATACGCAGTATTTT. Protein: CASSSGAGATDTQYF.

The V call is TRBV14, the J call TRBJ1-1, with 7 bases identical to TRBD1. Germline V gene data show CDR1 as SGHDN and CDR2 as FVKESK. Germline trimming cut 4 bases from V and 2 bases from J; bases unmatched to any gene: 4. This CDR3 comprises 14 residues. The chain's CDR3 is CASSRRDSNTEAFF. CDR3 sequence (DNA): TGTGCCAGCAGCCGCCGGGACAGCAACACTGAAGCTTTCTTT.

This clone appeared a single time. This chain connects TRBV16 to TRBJ2-7; 7 positions agree with TRBD1. CDR1 and CDR2 (germline): KGHSY, FQNENV. The CDR3 has 16 residues. Germline trimming cut 5 bases from V and 2 bases from J; bases unmatched to any gene: 12. In nucleotides, the CDR3 is TGTGCCAGCAGCTCCAATACCCGACAGGGAGCCTACGAGCAGTACTTC. Amino acid sequence: CASSSNTRQGAYEQYF.

This rearrangement joins TRBV20-1 to TRBJ2-3; a possible D gene is TRBD1 (5 bases). Germline CDR1 reads DFQATT; CDR2 reads SNEGSKA (reference sequence). The CDR3 has 11 residues. V shed 6 bases and J shed 4 bases, with 8 bases lying between them. The CDR3 loop is CSAQTADTQYF. CDR3 sequence (DNA): TGCAGTGCCCAGACAGCAGATACGCAGTATTTT.

The genes are TRBV24-1 and TRBJ1-2, with unresolved D. CDR3 length: 12 residues. Germline assignment: CDR1 KGHDR and CDR2 SFDVKD. The germline V and J ends were trimmed by 6 bases and 4 bases, with 8 bases remaining between them. The CDR3 here is CATSPLAYGYTF. CDR3 in DNA: TGTGCCACCAGTCCCCTAGCCTATGGCTACACCTTC.

This clone was observed a single time. The V gene is TRBV2, the J gene TRBJ1-6; TRBD1 matches at 10 bases. The CDR3 is made up of 15 amino acids. Trimming at V came to 6 bases and at J to 7 bases, leaving 6 bases not matched to a gene. From germline, CDR1 is SNHLY and CDR2 FYNNEI. CDR3: CASSDRGLRNSPLHF. Here the CDR3 DNA reads TGTGCCAGCAGCGACAGGGGGCTGAGGAATTCACCCCTCCACTTT.

This clone came up a few times. This sequence joins TRBV7-9 and TRBJ2-7; D might be TRBD1 (6 bases). V lost 3 bases and J lost 3, with 6 bases in between. The germline V gene has CDR1 SEHNR and CDR2 FQNEAQ (reference sequence). This CDR3 has 12 amino acids. The CDR3 nucleotides are TGTGCCAGCAGCTTCAGGGGCTACGAGCAGTACTTC. It codes for CASSFRGYEQYF.

J is TRBJ2-7 and V is TRBV3-1 (or the pseudogene TRBV3-2); 7 nucleotides match TRBD1. Germline CDR1 is LGHDT and CDR2 is YNNKEL (reference sequence). With 3 bases clipped from V and 1 base from J, the junction kept 6 bases outside the gene matches. The CDR3 loop spans 15 amino acids. The CDR3 is CASSQNRGKSYEQYF. The CDR3 DNA sequence: TGTGCCAGCAGCCAGAACAGGGGAAAGTCCTACGAGCAGTACTTC.

This clone was counted only a few times. The rearrangement joins TRBV7-9 to TRBJ1-1; D is unresolved. V was cut by 2 bases and J by 3 bases, with 10 bases left in between. Germline CDR1 and CDR2: SEHNR and FQNEAQ (reference sequence). CDR3 length: 14 amino acids. In DNA, the CDR3 is TGTGCCAGCAGCTTAAGACACCCGGACACTGAAGCTTTCTTT. Translating gives CASSLRHPDTEAFF.

V and J are TRBV28 and TRBJ1-5; TRBD1 aligns across 7 bases. This CDR3 spans 14 amino acids. The germline CDR1 and CDR2 sequences are MDHEN and SYDVKM. V trimming: 6 bases; J trimming: 7 bases; junction bases outside the gene matches: 9. CDR3 sequence: CASSLTRGRQPQHF. Written as DNA, the CDR3 is TGTGCCAGCAGCCTCACCAGGGGGAGACAGCCCCAGCATTTT.

The chain links TRBV5-1 to TRBJ1-1, with TRBD1 matching over 10 bases. Losses at the gene ends were 4 bases for V and 1 base for J; bases not matched to a gene: 4. The germline gives CDR1 SGHRS, CDR2 YFSETQ. CDR3 length: 15 amino acids. The CDR3 sequence is CASSHGTGANTEAFF. Written as DNA, the CDR3 is TGCGCCAGCAGCCACGGGACAGGGGCGAACACTGAAGCTTTCTTT. Together with reference TRBV5-1 and TRBJ1-1, the CDR3 gives the full variable domain: KAGVTQTPRYLIKTRGQQVTLSCSPISGHRSVSWYQQTPGQGLQFLFEYFSETQRNKGNFPGRFSGRQFSNSRSEMNVSTLELGDSALYLCASSHGTGANTEAFFGQGTRLTVV.

J is TRBJ2-1 and V is TRBV11-3; TRBD2 matches at 7 bases. This CDR3 has 15 residues. CDR1 and CDR2 from the germline V gene are SGHNT and YENEEA. After removal of 4 bases from V and 9 bases from J, the junction contained 12 bases not matched to a gene. CDR3 sequence: CASSSGGSAIGEQFF. CDR3 nucleotide sequence: TGTGCCAGCAGCTCCGGGGGGTCGGCGATAGGTGAGCAGTTCTTC.

This sequence joins TRBV14 and TRBJ1-6; D uncertain. With 0 bases removed from V and 7 bases from J, the gap between germline ends came to 16 bases. The CDR3 covers 17 residues. Germline-derived CDR1 and CDR2 are SGHDN and FVKESK. As DNA, the CDR3 is TGTGCCAGCAGCCAAGACCTAGGCAACTTGCGGAATTCACCCCTCCACTTT. It codes for CASSQDLGNLRNSPLHF.

The V and J genes are TRBV19 and TRBJ2-5; 7 positions agree with TRBD1. V was pared by 5 bases and J by 4 bases, with 7 bases of the junction left unmatched. The CDR3 sequence is 14 residues long. CDR1 LNHDA and CDR2 SQIVND come from the germline V gene (reference sequence). Here the CDR3 reads CASSASGGPETQYF. Written as DNA, the CDR3 is TGTGCCAGTAGTGCCTCAGGGGGACCAGAGACCCAGTACTTC.

This clone occurred a few times. The J gene is TRBJ2-5, the V gene TRBV29-1; no clear D gene. The CDR3 extends over 12 amino acids. The ends were cut back, 2 bases at V and 1 base at J, with 5 bases in the middle. Germline-derived CDR1 and CDR2 are SQVTM and ANQGSEA. Here the CDR3 DNA reads TGCAGCGTTGAATTCAGCCAAGAGACCCAGTACTTC. Translation: CSVEFSQETQYF.

This clone has just a few counts. The chain employs TRBV5-6 and TRBJ1-3; D ambiguous. The CDR3 covers 14 residues. Looked up from germline, CDR1 is SGHDT and CDR2 is YYEEEE. V was clipped by 0 bases and J by 6 bases, with 10 bases between them. The CDR3 DNA reads TGTGCCAGCAGCTTGGGCAGGCGGGAAAACACCATATATTTT. Translation: CASSLGRRENTIYF.

This clone was seen once. The V and J genes are TRBV29-1 and TRBJ2-5; the D gene is possibly TRBD2 (5 bases). Trimming pared 6 bases from V and 4 bases from J, leaving 15 bases between. The germline gives CDR1 SQVTM, CDR2 ANQGSEA. The CDR3 runs 13 residues. CDR3 region: CSVRVTAGETQYF. In nucleotides, the CDR3 is TGCAGCGTGAGGGTAACGGCAGGAGAGACCCAGTACTTC.

The gene calls are TRBV28 and TRBJ2-1, with a weak D call TRBD2 (6 bases). Germline lookup yields CDR1 MDHEN and CDR2 SYDVKM. This CDR3 comprises 15 residues. The V and J ends lost 6 bases and 0 bases respectively, with 12 bases between them. DNA for the CDR3: TGTGCCAGCAGCCCCCCCGGGAGCTCCTACAATGAGCAGTTCTTC. Protein product: CASSPPGSSYNEQFF.

The J gene is TRBJ1-4, the V gene TRBV5-1, with D uncertain. Trimming removed 7 bases from V and 0 bases from J, with 4 bases in between. The CDR3 loop spans 12 amino acids. Looked up from germline, CDR1 is SGHRS and CDR2 is YFSETQ. CDR3 sequence (DNA): TGCGCCAGCCGGGCAACTAATGAAAAACTGTTTTTT. This sequence encodes CASRATNEKLFF.

This clone turned up a few times. The chain is built from TRBV5-1 and TRBJ1-2, with a possible D match to TRBD1 (5 bases). V dropped 4 bases and J dropped 4 bases, with 23 bases sitting between them. The CDR3 is 17 residues long. Germline assignment: CDR1 SGHRS and CDR2 YFSETQ. CDR3: CASSQGGFGGSFYGYTF. In nucleotides, the CDR3 is TGCGCCAGCAGCCAGGGCGGCTTCGGGGGGAGCTTCTATGGCTACACCTTC.

The J gene is TRBJ1-5, the V gene TRBV7-8; D may be TRBD1 (6 bases). The CDR3 totals 15 residues. Trimming left V 4 bases short and J 6 bases short, with 16 bases between. CDR1 SGHVS and CDR2 FQNEAQ come from the germline V gene. CDR3 residues: CASSSRNREGQPQHF. In DNA form, the CDR3 reads TGTGCCAGCAGCTCCCGAAACAGGGAGGGTCAGCCCCAGCATTTT.

The genes are TRBV6-6 and TRBJ2-7; D might be TRBD1 (6 bases). Between the trimmed V and J ends, which lost 2 bases and 0 bases, there was a span of 11 bases. CDR1 is MNHNY and CDR2 is SVGAGI in the germline V gene (reference sequence). There are 15 residues in the CDR3. CDR3 sequence (DNA): TGTGCCAGCAGTTACGGGCAGGGGCGCTCCTACGAGCAGTACTTC. Its protein is CASSYGQGRSYEQYF.

The chain has TRBV27 and TRBJ2-5; D might be TRBD1 (5 bases). The CDR3 runs 17 residues. The germline V gene has CDR1 MNHEY and CDR2 SMNVEV (reference sequence). V was trimmed by 6 bases and J by 5 bases, leaving 25 bases between them. CDR3 region: CASRPIPSSRAGETQYF. For the CDR3, the DNA is TGTGCCAGCAGACCTATCCCTTCGAGCAGGGCAGGGGAGACCCAGTACTTC.

The chain recombines TRBV5-1 with TRBJ2-5; 12 bases map to TRBD2. Germline CDR1 reads SGHRS; CDR2 reads YFSETQ. The CDR3 extends over 18 amino acids. V shed 7 bases and J 2 bases; nucleotides not matched to a gene: 15. The CDR3 loop is CASRTGTSGPGGQETQYF. In nucleotides, the CDR3 is TGCGCCAGCCGAACCGGGACTAGCGGGCCTGGGGGACAAGAGACCCAGTACTTC.